This T cell receptor (beta chain) comes out of a study of T cells in localized non-small cell lung cancer. Only in-frame clones appear in the TCRdb table, and some are missing; sequencing was by immunoSEQ multiplex PCR. The sample carries about 1,500 clones, around 25% recorded once. Regarding the study as a whole: Peak T cell clonality was found in uninvolved adjacent lung, exceeding tumor. Appearing in adjacent lung were a median roughly 60 of the top 100 tumor clones.

In its sample, this clone was seen a few times. Its antigen remains unidentified. CDR1 is SGDLS and CDR2 is YYNGEE in the germline V gene. The CDR3 length is 14 residues. V lost 5 bases to trimming and J lost 5 bases, with 16 bases between them. Sequenced here: normal lung tissue next to the tumor, sampled before any cancer treatment. This sequence joins TRBV9 and TRBJ2-5; D remains ambiguous. The sequence was obtained from a male donor aged 60 or over with stage II squamous cell lung carcinoma. The CDR3 region has the DNA TGTGCCAGCAGTGCGAACTCCCTGGGGGAGACCCAGTACTTC. This sequence encodes CASSANSLGETQYF.